Below, 29 T cell receptor beta chains from the same sample are listed, as sequenced in a study of breast tumors, draining lymph nodes, adjacent tissues. One entry per CDR3 protein, called by TCRdb with MiXCR from the multiplex PCR reads. The data show under 250,000 distinct CDR3 sequences, with roughly 30% seen just once and about 1.4% held by the top ten. The lymph nodes were axillary draining lymph nodes from breast cancer patients. The source material was axillary lymph node tissue. These receptors all come from a female donor with breast cancer. Some clones in this sample may be carry-over from other donors' samples.

For this clonotype: This could be a read error, since a much larger clone is one nucleotide away. The conserved phenylalanine or tryptophan is not found at the CDR3 terminus, so this likely reflects a read error. This chain uses TRBV6-5 with TRBJ2-1, with D perhaps TRBD2 (5 bases). The V gene lost 8 bases and the J gene lost 10 bases, with 18 bases spanning the gap. Germline CDR1 MNHEY, CDR2 SVGAGI. The CDR3 spans 13 residues. The DNA of the CDR3 is TGTGCCAGCTTATCAAGTCGAGGGAACGAGCAGTTCCTC. Translated, it gives CASLSSRGNEQFL.

This clonotype was observed many times. V is TRBV7-9 and J is TRBJ2-1; 9 bases fit TRBD2. The CDR3 length is 14 residues. Germline V gene sequence: CDR1 SEHNR, CDR2 FQNEAQ (reference sequence). The V and J ends lost 5 bases and 8 bases, in that order; junction bases with no gene match: 7. CDR3 in amino acids: CASSQIAGVYEQFF. Written as DNA, the CDR3 is TGTGCCAGCAGCCAAATAGCGGGAGTCTATGAGCAGTTCTTC.

As concerns this clonotype: One end of the junction does not line up with germline, which may come from a read error. The V gene is TRBV5-1, the J gene TRBJ2-2; 11 bases agree with TRBD2. Germline values: CDR1 SGHRS, CDR2 YFSETQ. The CDR3 is made up of 10 amino acids. The CDR3 sequence: CASSPGLAVF. CDR3 nucleotides: TGCGCCAGCAGCCCGGGACTAGCGGTTTTT.

A few counts support this clonotype. Possible read error: a much larger clone is one base away. This sequence joins TRBV6-2 or TRBV6-3 and TRBJ2-5; perhaps TRBD2 as D (6 bases). The germline V gene encodes CDR1 MNHEY and CDR2 SVGEGT. The CDR3 covers 13 residues. The ends were cut back, 5 bases at V and 5 bases at J, with 12 bases in the middle. CDR3 nucleotide sequence: TGTGCCAGCAGTCGCGGGAACGTGGAGACCCAGTACTTC. Translation gives CASSRGNVETQYF.

This clonotype has a count of ten or more. A much bigger clone sits one base away, suggesting this may be a read error. This chain links TRBV7-2 with TRBJ2-5, with TRBD1 matching over 10 bases. In germline, CDR1 is SGHTA, CDR2 FQGNSA. Trimming removed 8 bases from V and 9 bases from J; junction bases left unmatched: 15. This CDR3 has 15 amino acids. This CDR3 is CASGIRTGGGGAQYF. In nucleotides, the CDR3 is TGTGCCAGCGGCATTCGGACAGGGGGAGGCGGGGCCCAGTACTTC.

The chain couples TRBV7-3 to TRBJ1-2; D might be TRBD1 (5 bases). Germline V gene lookup returns CDR1 SGHTA and CDR2 FQGTGA. V was shortened by 4 bases and J by 4 bases, with 22 bases between the two germline ends. The CDR3 runs to 17 residues. The CDR3 spells CASSSTPLAGTGYGYTF. The CDR3 DNA sequence: TGTGCCAGCAGCTCGACTCCGCTCGCCGGGACGGGCTATGGCTACACCTTC.

As concerns this clonotype: A much larger clone lies a single base off, so this may be a read error. V is TRBV9 and J is TRBJ2-4; TRBD1 matches 10 bases. V gave up 4 bases and J gave up 5 bases; unmatched junction bases: 6. Germline lookup yields CDR1 SGDLS and CDR2 YYNGEE. There are 15 residues in the CDR3. The CDR3 region has the DNA TGTGCCAGCAGCTCCTCCGGGACAGGGGAAAACATTCAGTACTTC. Its translation is CASSSSGTGENIQYF.

The table lists this clonotype with a few counts. A much larger clonotype is one base distant, so this may be a read error. This chain joins TRBV11-3 and TRBJ1-4; the match to TRBD1 covers 9 bases. This CDR3 region has 15 residues. Germline lookup yields CDR1 SGHNT and CDR2 YENEEA. CDR3 in DNA: TGTGCCAGCAGGCCCGGGACAGGGAGAAATGGAAAACTGTTTTTT. Its protein product is CASRPGTGRNGKLFF.

This clonotype has only one observation. The rearrangement links TRBV15 to TRBJ2-1; the D gene could be TRBD1 or TRBD2 (7 bases each). Trimming removed 0 bases from V and 8 bases from J, with 20 bases in between. The CDR3 loop spans 17 amino acids. From germline, CDR1 is LNHNV and CDR2 YYDKDF (reference sequence). The CDR3 bases are TGTGCCACCAGCAGAGACGTGGGGGAGGGGGCTTACCATGAGCAGTTCTTC. Translating gives CATSRDVGEGAYHEQFF.

This clonotype was found many times. J is TRBJ2-7 and V is TRBV6-5; either TRBD1 or TRBD2 may supply D (5 bases each). Germline-derived CDR1 and CDR2 are MNHEY and SVGAGI. CDR3 size: 13 residues. Trimming cost V 5 bases and J 2 bases, with 10 bases left between them. CDR3 sequence reads: CASSRDPTYEQYF. CDR3 DNA: TGTGCCAGCAGTAGGGACCCGACCTACGAGCAGTACTTC.

The sample holds many counts of this clonotype. J is TRBJ1-2 and V is TRBV20-1, with 11 bases lining up with TRBD1. CDR3 length: 13 amino acids. The germline gives CDR1 DFQATT, CDR2 SNEGSKA (reference sequence). V shed 5 bases, J shed 4 bases, and the junction held 3 bases outside the gene matches. Here the CDR3 reads CSAADRGLYGYTF. Here the CDR3 DNA reads TGCAGTGCTGCGGACAGGGGGCTCTATGGCTACACCTTC.

In this sample, this clonotype turned up many times. V usage is TRBV7-9 and J usage is TRBJ1-2; weak D call: TRBD1 (5 bases). Germline CDR1 reads SEHNR; CDR2 reads FQNEAQ (reference sequence). V lost 5 bases to trimming and J lost 14 bases, with 18 bases between them. The CDR3 contains 12 residues. The DNA of the CDR3 is TGTGCCAGCAGCCGTACAGGTGCGGGGCCGACCTTC. It is translated as CASSRTGAGPTF.

This clonotype was seen many times. The chain is built from TRBV7-6 and TRBJ2-1; possibly TRBD1 for D (6 bases). Deletions cut 5 bases from V and 9 bases from J, with 11 bases between. This CDR3 is built from 12 residues. The V gene's germline CDR1 is SGHVS and CDR2 FNYEAQ. CDR3: CASSSTGTEQFF. The CDR3 coding sequence is TGTGCCAGCAGCAGCACAGGGACTGAGCAGTTCTTC.

The sample holds a few counts of this clonotype. This clone may be a read error of a much larger clone one base away. The chain carries TRBV4-2 and TRBJ1-4; TRBD1 might be the D (6 bases). The CDR3 consists of 14 residues. The germline V and J ends were trimmed by 7 bases and 8 bases, with 17 bases remaining between them. CDR1 is LGHNA, CDR2 YNFKEQ, per germline. The CDR3 nucleotides read TGTGCCAGCAACGTGGGACAAGCCCGGGAAAAACTGTTTTTT. It specifies CASNVGQAREKLFF.

The chain uses TRBV20-1 and TRBJ2-5; D unclear. Germline-derived CDR1 and CDR2 are DFQATT and SNEGSKA (reference sequence). With 1 base removed from V and 4 bases from J, the gap between germline ends came to 7 bases. The CDR3 covers 12 residues. The CDR3 loop is CSARGPGETQYF. In DNA form, the CDR3 reads TGCAGTGCTAGAGGGCCGGGAGAGACCCAGTACTTC.

This rearrangement joins TRBV7-2 to TRBJ2-3, with a tentative D call TRBD1 (5 bases). This CDR3 is 14 amino acids long. V was shortened by 1 base and J by 4 bases, with 9 bases between the two germline ends. Germline values: CDR1 SGHTA, CDR2 FQGNSA. CDR3 in DNA: TGTGCCAGCAGCTTAGTTGAAGGGGCAGATACGCAGTATTTT. Amino acids: CASSLVEGADTQYF.

There are many counts of this clonotype. This chain uses TRBV24-1 with TRBJ2-6; possibly TRBD2 for D (6 bases). V lost 10 bases and J lost 0, with 15 bases in between. CDR3 length: 16 residues. Germline V gene data show CDR1 as KGHDR and CDR2 as SFDVKD. This CDR3 reads CATAGTELSGANVLTF. The CDR3 region has the DNA TGTGCCACTGCGGGGACGGAACTCTCTGGGGCCAACGTCCTGACTTTC.

This clonotype was seen many times. V and J are TRBV4-1 and TRBJ2-3; TRBD2 aligns across 7 bases. V gave up 4 bases and J gave up 2 bases; unmatched junction bases: 12. The CDR3 consists of 17 residues. The germline V gene encodes CDR1 MGHRA and CDR2 YSYEKL. CDR3 nucleotide sequence: TGCGCCAGCAGCCGCGCTGCAGGACTAGGTATCACAGATACGCAGTATTTT. It yields the protein CASSRAAGLGITDTQYF.

At least ten counts were recorded for this clonotype. V and J are TRBV24-1 and TRBJ2-5; TRBD1 matches at 8 bases. V shed 2 bases and J 5 bases; nucleotides not matched to a gene: 9. Germline assignment: CDR1 KGHDR and CDR2 SFDVKD. The CDR3 is 16 amino acids. The CDR3 sequence is CATSDSVWTGPETQYF. The CDR3 DNA is TGTGCCACCAGTGATTCCGTTTGGACAGGGCCGGAGACCCAGTACTTC.

This clonotype was seen at least ten times. This chain uses TRBV20-1 with TRBJ2-1, with 10 bases aligning to TRBD2. The germline gives CDR1 DFQATT, CDR2 SNEGSKA (reference sequence). This CDR3 contains 14 residues. The ends lost 5 bases at V and 6 bases at J; junction bases unmatched: 7. The CDR3 loop is CSAPSGRRVNEQFF. The CDR3 DNA is TGCAGTGCTCCTAGCGGGAGAAGGGTCAATGAGCAGTTCTTC.

This clonotype was counted at least ten times. This chain joins TRBV19 and TRBJ1-5; TRBD1 matches at 10 bases. Germline CDR1 LNHDA, CDR2 SQIVND (reference sequence). V was clipped by 6 bases and J by 4 bases; unmatched bases: 15. This CDR3 has 18 residues. Here the CDR3 reads CASRSRGTGTGENQPQHF. CDR3 nucleotide sequence: TGTGCCAGTAGGTCGAGAGGGACCGGGACAGGGGAAAATCAGCCCCAGCATTTT.

The chain is built from TRBV7-6 and TRBJ1-5, with TRBD1 matching over 7 bases. The CDR3 is made up of 16 amino acids. The V and J ends lost 5 bases and 3 bases, in that order; junction bases with no gene match: 10. CDR1 is SGHVS and CDR2 is FNYEAQ in the germline V gene. CDR3 sequence (DNA): TGTGCCAGCAGCACGGACAGGCCGCGGGTCAATCAGCCCCAGCATTTT. Its translation is CASSTDRPRVNQPQHF.

The table lists this clonotype with a few counts. A much more abundant neighbour one base away suggests this may be a read error. Without the conserved terminal phenylalanine or tryptophan, this CDR3 likely stems from a read error. V gene TRBV20-1 combines with J gene TRBJ1-2; D is perhaps TRBD1 (5 bases). The germline CDR1 and CDR2 sequences are DFQATT and SNEGSKA (reference sequence). Trimming pared 8 bases from V and 7 bases from J, leaving 11 bases between. This CDR3 is 10 amino acids long. The CDR3 here is CSTDTSGYTS. DNA of the CDR3: TGCAGTACGGACACTTCTGGCTACACCTCC.

This clonotype was detected many times. The chain employs TRBV19 and TRBJ1-5; D uncertain. The V and J ends lost 3 bases and 0 bases respectively, with 6 bases between them. From germline, CDR1 is LNHDA and CDR2 SQIVND (reference sequence). The CDR3 has 14 residues. CDR3 DNA: TGTGCCAGTAGTATCGGGGTTAGCAATCAGCCCCAGCATTTT. Amino acid sequence: CASSIGVSNQPQHF. The full variable domain, with the rest looked up from reference TRBV19 and TRBJ1-5, is DGGITQSPKYLFRKEGQNVTLSCEQNLNHDAMYWYRQDPGQGLRLIYYSQIVNDFQKGDIAEGYSVSREKKESFPLTVTSAQKNPTAFYLCASSIGVSNQPQHFGDGTRLSIL.

This chain links TRBV2 with TRBJ1-5; no clear D. With 1 base removed from V and 11 bases from J, the gap between germline ends came to 18 bases. The germline V gene encodes CDR1 SNHLY and CDR2 FYNNEI. The CDR3 has 15 amino acids. Here the CDR3 reads CASSEGLAYQETQHF. In DNA form, the CDR3 reads TGTGCCAGCAGTGAAGGCTTAGCGTACCAAGAGACCCAGCATTTT.

Comment on this clonotype: This may come from a read error, since a much larger clone is one base off. This is likely a read error, given that the CDR3 carries no conserved phenylalanine or tryptophan at its end. This chain joins TRBV2 and TRBJ2-3; D unclear. Deletions cut 6 bases from V and 0 bases from J, with 4 bases between. CDR1 is SNHLY, CDR2 FYNNEI, per germline. The CDR3 is 12 amino acids. The chain's CDR3 is CASRGSTDTQYL. The CDR3 DNA is TGTGCCAGCAGGGGCAGCACAGATACGCAGTATCTT.

A remark on this clonotype: This may be a read error, as it is one base from a much larger clone. The rearrangement links TRBV6-5 to TRBJ1-6; TRBD1 agrees at 7 bases. Germline CDR1 is MNHEY and CDR2 is SVGAGI. The CDR3 consists of 16 residues. CDR3 in amino acids: CVSSLRDSSYNSPLHF. The DNA of the CDR3 is TGTGTCAGCAGTCTCCGGGACAGCTCCTATAATTCACCCCTCCACTTT.

This clonotype was detected many times. V and J are TRBV12-3 or TRBV12-4 and TRBJ1-5, with D possibly being TRBD1 (6 bases). V dropped 6 bases and J dropped 4 bases, with 16 bases sitting between them. The CDR3 contains 15 residues. This CDR3 reads CASRQTGFSNQPQHF. The DNA for the CDR3 is TGTGCCAGCAGGCAGACAGGTTTTTCTAATCAGCCCCAGCATTTT.

This clonotype was seen ten or more times. The gene calls are TRBV7-2 and TRBJ2-7; 7 bases agree with TRBD1. V was clipped by 2 bases and J by 3 bases; unmatched bases: 4. The CDR3 has 14 amino acids. The germline V gene encodes CDR1 SGHTA and CDR2 FQGNSA. CDR3 amino acids: CASSLTPGGYEQYF. The DNA of the CDR3 is TGTGCCAGCAGCTTAACCCCAGGGGGCTACGAGCAGTACTTC.